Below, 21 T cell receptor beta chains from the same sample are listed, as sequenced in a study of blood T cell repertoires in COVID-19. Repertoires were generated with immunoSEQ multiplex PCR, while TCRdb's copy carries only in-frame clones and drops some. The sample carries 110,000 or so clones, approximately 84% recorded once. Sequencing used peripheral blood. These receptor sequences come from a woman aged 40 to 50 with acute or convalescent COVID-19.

This CDR3 is CASSRQGSGGNTIYF. The CDR3 region has the DNA TGTGCCAGCAGCAGACAGGGATCAGGCGGAAACACCATATATTTT. J is TRBJ1-3 and V is TRBV6-1; 7 nucleotides match TRBD1. V lost 6 bases and J lost 4; bases outside the gene matches: 9. The CDR3 is made up of 15 amino acids. Germline CDR1 is MNHNS and CDR2 is SASEGT.

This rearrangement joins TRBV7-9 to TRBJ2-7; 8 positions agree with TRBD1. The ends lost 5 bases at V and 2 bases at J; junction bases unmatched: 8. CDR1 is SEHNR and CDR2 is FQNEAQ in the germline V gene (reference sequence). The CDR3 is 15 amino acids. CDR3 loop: CASSPGQGITYEQYF. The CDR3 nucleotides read TGTGCCAGCAGCCCCGGACAGGGAATTACCTACGAGCAGTACTTC.

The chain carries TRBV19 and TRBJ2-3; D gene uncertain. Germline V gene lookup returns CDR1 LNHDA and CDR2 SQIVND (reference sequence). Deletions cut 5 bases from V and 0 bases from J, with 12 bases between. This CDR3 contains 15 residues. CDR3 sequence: CASSFRPLSTDTQYF. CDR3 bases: TGTGCCAGTAGTTTCCGTCCTCTGAGCACAGATACGCAGTATTTT.

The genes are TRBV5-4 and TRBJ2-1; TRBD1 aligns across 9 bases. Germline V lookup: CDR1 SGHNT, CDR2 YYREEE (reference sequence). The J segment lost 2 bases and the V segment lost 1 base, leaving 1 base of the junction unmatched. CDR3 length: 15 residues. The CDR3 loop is CASSLRTGAYNEQFF. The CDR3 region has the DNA TGTGCCAGCAGCTTGAGGACAGGGGCCTACAATGAGCAGTTCTTC.

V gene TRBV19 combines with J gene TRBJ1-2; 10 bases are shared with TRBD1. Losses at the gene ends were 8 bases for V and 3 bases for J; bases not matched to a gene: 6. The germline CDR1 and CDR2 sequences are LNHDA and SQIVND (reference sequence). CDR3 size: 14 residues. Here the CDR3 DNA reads TGTGCCAGTGTGGGGGACAGGGGCGACTATGGCTACACCTTC. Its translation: CASVGDRGDYGYTF.

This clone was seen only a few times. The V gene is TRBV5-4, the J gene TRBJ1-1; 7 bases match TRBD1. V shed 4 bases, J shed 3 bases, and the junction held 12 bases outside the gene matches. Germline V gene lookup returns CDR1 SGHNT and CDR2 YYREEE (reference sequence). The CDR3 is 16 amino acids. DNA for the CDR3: TGTGCCAGCAGCCTGGGACAGTCCGCGGGGTACACTGAAGCTTTCTTT. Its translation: CASSLGQSAGYTEAFF. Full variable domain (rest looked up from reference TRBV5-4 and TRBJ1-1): ETGVTQSPTHLIKTRGQQVTLRCSSQSGHNTVSWYQQALGQGPQFIFQYYREEENGRGNFPPRFSGLQFPNYSSELNVNALELDDSALYLCASSLGQSAGYTEAFFGQGTRLTVV.

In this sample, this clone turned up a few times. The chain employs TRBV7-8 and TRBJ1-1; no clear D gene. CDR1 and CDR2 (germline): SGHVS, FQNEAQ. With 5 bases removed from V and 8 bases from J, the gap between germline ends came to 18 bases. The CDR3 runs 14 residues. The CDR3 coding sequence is TGTGCCAGCAGCCCCTTAGGAGTGGGTCCCGAAGCTTTCTTT. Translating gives CASSPLGVGPEAFF.

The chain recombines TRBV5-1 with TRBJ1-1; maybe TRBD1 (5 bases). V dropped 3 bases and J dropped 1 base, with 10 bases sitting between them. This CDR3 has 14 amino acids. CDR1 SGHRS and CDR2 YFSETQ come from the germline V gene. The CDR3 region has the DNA TGCGCCAGCAGCTGGTACCAGGGGAACACTGAAGCTTTCTTT. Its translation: CASSWYQGNTEAFF.

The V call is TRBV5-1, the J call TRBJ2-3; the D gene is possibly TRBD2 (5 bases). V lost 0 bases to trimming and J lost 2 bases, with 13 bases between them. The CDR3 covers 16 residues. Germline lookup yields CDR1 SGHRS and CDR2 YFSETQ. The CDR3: CASSLGSRTDTDTQYF. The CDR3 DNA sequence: TGCGCCAGCAGCTTGGGGTCCCGGACTGACACAGATACGCAGTATTTT. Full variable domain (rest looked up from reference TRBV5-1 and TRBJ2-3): KAGVTQTPRYLIKTRGQQVTLSCSPISGHRSVSWYQQTPGQGLQFLFEYFSETQRNKGNFPGRFSGRQFSNSRSEMNVSTLELGDSALYLCASSLGSRTDTDTQYFGPGTRLTVL.

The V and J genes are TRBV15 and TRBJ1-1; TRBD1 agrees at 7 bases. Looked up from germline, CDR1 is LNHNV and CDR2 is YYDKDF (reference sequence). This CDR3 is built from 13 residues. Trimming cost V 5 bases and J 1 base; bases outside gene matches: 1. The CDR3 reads CATSWTGNTEAFF. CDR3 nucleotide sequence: TGTGCCACCAGCTGGACAGGGAACACTGAAGCTTTCTTT.

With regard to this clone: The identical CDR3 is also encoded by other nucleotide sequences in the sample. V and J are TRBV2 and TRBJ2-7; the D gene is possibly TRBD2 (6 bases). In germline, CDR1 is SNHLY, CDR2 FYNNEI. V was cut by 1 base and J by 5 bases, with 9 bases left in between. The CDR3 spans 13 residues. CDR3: CASSEGRGNEQYF. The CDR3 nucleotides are TGTGCCAGCAGTGAAGGGAGGGGTAACGAGCAGTACTTC.

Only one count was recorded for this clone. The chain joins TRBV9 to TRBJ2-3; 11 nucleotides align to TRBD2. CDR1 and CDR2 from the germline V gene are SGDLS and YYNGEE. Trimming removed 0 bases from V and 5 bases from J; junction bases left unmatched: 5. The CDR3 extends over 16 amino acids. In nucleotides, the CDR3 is TGTGCCAGCAGCGTAGAGCTAGCGGGGGGAAGAGATACGCAGTATTTT. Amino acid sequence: CASSVELAGGRDTQYF.

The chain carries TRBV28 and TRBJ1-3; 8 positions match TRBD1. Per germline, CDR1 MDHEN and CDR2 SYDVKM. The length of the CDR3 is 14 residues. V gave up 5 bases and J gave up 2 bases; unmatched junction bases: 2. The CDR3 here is CASSVTGAGNTIYF. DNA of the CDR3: TGTGCCAGCAGTGTGACAGGGGCTGGAAACACCATATATTTT.

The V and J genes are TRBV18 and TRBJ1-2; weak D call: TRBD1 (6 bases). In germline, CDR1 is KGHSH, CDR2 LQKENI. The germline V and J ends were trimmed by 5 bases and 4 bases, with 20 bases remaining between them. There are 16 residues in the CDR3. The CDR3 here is CASSAILTGRSYGYTF. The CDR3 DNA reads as TGTGCCAGCTCAGCAATACTGACAGGACGGAGCTATGGCTACACCTTC.

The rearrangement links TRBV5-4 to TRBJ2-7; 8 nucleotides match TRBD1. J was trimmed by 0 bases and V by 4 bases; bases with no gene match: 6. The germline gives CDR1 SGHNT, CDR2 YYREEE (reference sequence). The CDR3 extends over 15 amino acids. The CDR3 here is CASSPRGPSSYEQYF. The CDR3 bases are TGTGCCAGCAGCCCCAGGGGGCCCAGCTCCTACGAGCAGTACTTC. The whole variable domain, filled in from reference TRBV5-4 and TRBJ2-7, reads ETGVTQSPTHLIKTRGQQVTLRCSSQSGHNTVSWYQQALGQGPQFIFQYYREEENGRGNFPPRFSGLQFPNYSSELNVNALELDDSALYLCASSPRGPSSYEQYFGPGTRLTVT.

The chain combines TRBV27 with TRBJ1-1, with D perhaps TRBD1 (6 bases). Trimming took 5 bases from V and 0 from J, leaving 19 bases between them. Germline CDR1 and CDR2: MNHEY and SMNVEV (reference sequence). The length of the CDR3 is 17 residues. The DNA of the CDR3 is TGTGCCAGCAGTACCCTCGGGGGGGCAAGGATGAACACTGAAGCTTTCTTT. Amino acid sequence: CASSTLGGARMNTEAFF.

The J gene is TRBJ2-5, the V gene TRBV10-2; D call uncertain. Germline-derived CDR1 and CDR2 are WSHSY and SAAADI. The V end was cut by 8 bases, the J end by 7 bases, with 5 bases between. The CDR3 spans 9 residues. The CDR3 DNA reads TGCGCCAGCCCAGGGACCCAGTACTTC. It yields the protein CASPGTQYF.

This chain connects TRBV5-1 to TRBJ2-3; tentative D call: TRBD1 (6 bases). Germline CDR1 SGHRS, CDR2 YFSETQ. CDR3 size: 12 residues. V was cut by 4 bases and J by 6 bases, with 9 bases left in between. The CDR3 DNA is TGCGCCAGCAGCATCCAGGGGGATACGCAGTATTTT. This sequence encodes CASSIQGDTQYF.

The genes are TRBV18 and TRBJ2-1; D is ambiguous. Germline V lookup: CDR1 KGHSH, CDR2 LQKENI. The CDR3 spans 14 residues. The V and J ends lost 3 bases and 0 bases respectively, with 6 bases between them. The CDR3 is CASSPPGSYNEQFF. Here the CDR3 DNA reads TGTGCCAGCTCACCCCCGGGCTCCTACAATGAGCAGTTCTTC.

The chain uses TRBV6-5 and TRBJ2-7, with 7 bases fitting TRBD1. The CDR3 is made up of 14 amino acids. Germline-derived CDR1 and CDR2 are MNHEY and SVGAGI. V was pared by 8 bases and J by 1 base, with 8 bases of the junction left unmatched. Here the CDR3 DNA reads TGTGCCAGCTGCCGGACAGGAGGTTCCTACGAGCAGTACTTC. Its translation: CASCRTGGSYEQYF.

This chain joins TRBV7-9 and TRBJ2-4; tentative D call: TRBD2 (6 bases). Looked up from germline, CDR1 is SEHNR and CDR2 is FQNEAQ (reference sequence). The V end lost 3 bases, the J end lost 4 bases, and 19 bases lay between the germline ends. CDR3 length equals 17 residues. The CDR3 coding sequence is TGTGCCAGCAGCTTCTCAAGATCAGCGGGTCTTAAAAACATTCAGTACTTC. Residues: CASSFSRSAGLKNIQYF.